The entry below gives a single T cell receptor beta chain sequence along with its context. In the original processing: By means of reference gene primer amplification, nucleated cell counts were estimated. Only in-frame clones appear in the TCRdb table, and some are missing; sequencing was by immunoSEQ multiplex PCR. The D gene and trimming were derived from the DNA, and the V and J assignments and clone size from that table. This table holds roughly 130,000 clones, about 76% found once. There are 15 residues in the CDR3. Germline CDR1 is SGHVS and CDR2 is FNYEAQ. V lost 4 bases and J lost 0, with 10 bases in between. This entry belongs to a study of blood T cell repertoires in COVID-19. Whole-study context: Specimens from acute and convalescent COVID-19 originated in the United States, Italy and Spain.

The chain couples TRBV7-6 to TRBJ1-3; D perhaps matches TRBD1 (6 bases). The sequenced sample was peripheral blood. The source is a woman aged 70-85 years with COVID-19, enrolled during active disease. CDR3 DNA sequence: TGTGCCAGCAGCTGGGGACAAAGCTCTGGAAACACCATATATTTT. Translation: CASSWGQSSGNTIYF.